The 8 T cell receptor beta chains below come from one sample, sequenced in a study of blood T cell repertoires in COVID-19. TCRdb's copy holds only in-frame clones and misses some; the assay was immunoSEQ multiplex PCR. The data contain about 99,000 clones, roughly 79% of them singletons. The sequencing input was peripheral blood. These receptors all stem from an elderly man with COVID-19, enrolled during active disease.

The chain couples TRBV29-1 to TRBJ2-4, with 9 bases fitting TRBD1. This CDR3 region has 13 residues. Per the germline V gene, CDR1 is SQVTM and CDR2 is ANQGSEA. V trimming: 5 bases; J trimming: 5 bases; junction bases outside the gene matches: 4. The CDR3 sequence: CSVPGQGQNIQYF. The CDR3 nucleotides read TGCAGCGTTCCCGGACAGGGGCAAAACATTCAGTACTTC.

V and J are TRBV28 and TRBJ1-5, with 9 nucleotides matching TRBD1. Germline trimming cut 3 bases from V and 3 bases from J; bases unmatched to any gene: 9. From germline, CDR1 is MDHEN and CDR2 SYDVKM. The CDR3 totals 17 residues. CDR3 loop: CASSFGFGTGNNQPQHF. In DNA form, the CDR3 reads TGTGCCAGCAGTTTTGGGTTTGGGACAGGGAACAATCAGCCCCAGCATTTT.

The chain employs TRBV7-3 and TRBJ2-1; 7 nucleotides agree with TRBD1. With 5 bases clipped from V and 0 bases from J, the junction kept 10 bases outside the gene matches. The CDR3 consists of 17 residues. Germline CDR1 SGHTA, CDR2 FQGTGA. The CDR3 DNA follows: TGTGCCAGCAGCCCTACCCAGGGACAGACCTCCTACAATGAGCAGTTCTTC. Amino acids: CASSPTQGQTSYNEQFF.

As DNA, the CDR3 is TGTGCCAGCAGTCCCTTAGGGGTCGGAACTCAGCCCCAGCATTTT. Protein: CASSPLGVGTQPQHF. The chain joins TRBV27 to TRBJ1-5; possibly TRBD1 for D (5 bases). Germline CDR1 MNHEY, CDR2 SMNVEV (reference sequence). V shed 5 bases and J shed 6 bases, with 17 bases lying between them. The CDR3 runs to 15 residues.

CDR3 sequence (DNA): TGTGCCAGCAGCGATTCGGCAGGGGGTGGCTACACCTTC. This codes for CASSDSAGGGYTF. The V gene is TRBV7-9, the J gene TRBJ1-2; 7 bases fit TRBD1. The V gene end was trimmed by 5 bases and the J gene end by 7 bases; junction bases not matched to a gene: 7. The CDR3 consists of 13 residues. CDR1 SEHNR and CDR2 FQNEAQ come from the germline V gene (reference sequence).

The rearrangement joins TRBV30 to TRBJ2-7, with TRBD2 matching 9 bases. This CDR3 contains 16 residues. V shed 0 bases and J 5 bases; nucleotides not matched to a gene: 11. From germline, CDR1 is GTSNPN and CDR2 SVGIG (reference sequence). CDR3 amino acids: CAWSVPVLAGLDEQYF. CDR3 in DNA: TGTGCCTGGAGTGTACCGGTCCTAGCGGGGCTTGACGAGCAGTACTTC.

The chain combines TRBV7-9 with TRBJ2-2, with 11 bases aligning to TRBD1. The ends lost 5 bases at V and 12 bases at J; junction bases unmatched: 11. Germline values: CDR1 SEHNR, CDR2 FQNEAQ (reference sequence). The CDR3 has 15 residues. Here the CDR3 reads CASSTGTGGFEKLFF. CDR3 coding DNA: TGTGCCAGCAGCACCGGGACAGGGGGGTTTGAAAAGCTGTTTTTT.

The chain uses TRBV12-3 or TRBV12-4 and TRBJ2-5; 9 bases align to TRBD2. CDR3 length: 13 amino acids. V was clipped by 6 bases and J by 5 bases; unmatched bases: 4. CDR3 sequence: CASRGTSQETQYF. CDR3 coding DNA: TGTGCCAGCAGAGGGACTAGCCAGGAGACCCAGTACTTC.